This TCR beta chain is from a study of T-cell memory formation after mild COVID-19. Turning to the study itself: TCR clusters mostly belonged to single donors.

The CDR3 totals 12 residues. Trimming left V 6 bases short and J 3 bases short, with 8 bases between. Germline lookup yields CDR1 MNHNS and CDR2 SASEGT. On this clonotype: The antigen is not known.

5'RACE primed at constant segments yielded TCR alpha and TCR beta cDNA libraries bearing sample barcodes and UMIs. MiXCR, applied by TCRdb to the 5' RACE reads, yields one record per CDR3 protein. The table lists 500,000 to 600,000 distinct CDR3 sequences, approximately 18% of them singletons. Study results and caveats: From day 15 to 85, contracting clones were balanced between CD4 and CD8, whereas later expanders leaned toward CD4+. Contracting CD4+ clones lay largely in CM and EM, with CD8+ ones residing in EMRA.

Sequencing was performed on PBMCs or a T cell subset sorted from them (not recorded which). The V gene is TRBV6-1, the J gene TRBJ1-1; D gene uncertain. The TCR originated in an adult woman who had mild COVID-19 (a few samples of this study predate the infection). Cell type and time point are not known. The CDR3 protein is CASRFIDTEAFF. CDR3 DNA sequence: TGTGCCAGCAGGTTCATAGACACTGAAGCTTTCTTT.